The present entry profiles one T cell receptor (beta chain) with its context. Its antigen is undetermined. Germline values: CDR1 LNHNV, CDR2 YYDKDF (reference sequence). V was pared by 5 bases and J by 8 bases, with 12 bases between. CDR3 length: 12 residues. This specimen comes from a study of persistence of HIV-infected CD4 T cells. Study-level background: Suppressive ART had lasted a median of roughly eight years. A couple of participants gave one leukapheresis sample; others gave up to roughly 200 mL blood repeatedly.

This was the immunoSEQ version 4 assay in survey mode. Some clones are missing from TCRdb's copy, which holds only in-frame ones; the method was immunoSEQ multiplex PCR. In the table there are about 40,000 clones, 80% to 90% of which are singletons. Nonspecific anti-CD3/anti-CD28 bead stimulation represents the broad CD4+ T cell repertoire. Responding CD4+ T cells were sorted by upregulation of both CD40 ligand and CD69. Plasma HIV-1 RNA stayed below 50 copies/mL for at least 4 years. PBMCs were depleted of CD8+ T cells before stimulation. This sequence originates from an adult man with HIV who was CMV-seropositive. The starting material was CD4+ T cells sorted from PBMCs after approximately 20-hour stimulation, obtained from a patient who received antiretroviral therapy. The chain is built from TRBV15 and TRBJ1-2, with D unresolved. The chain's CDR3 is CATSDPPGGYTF. CDR3 bases: TGTGCCACCAGCGACCCGCCCGGGGGCTACACCTTC.